The entry that follows covers one TCR beta chain sequence. Its antigen is not known. Clones were sequenced by immunoSEQ multiplex PCR, and TCRdb holds only the in-frame ones, with some missing. The sample holds tens of thousands of clones, approximately 80% seen once. Exclusion applied to patients with autoimmune disease history or systemic immunosuppression. Collection of blood occurred at baseline, at cycle 4 day 1, and at cycle 7 day 1. This CDR3 has 16 amino acids. CDR1 is GTSNPN, CDR2 SVGIG, per germline (reference sequence). Trimming removed 0 bases from V and 0 bases from J, with 11 bases in between. This sample was included in a study of OX40 agonist ivuxolimab in advanced cancers. Study as a whole: Aged roughly 20 to 79 with a mean of 60 years, they were about 83% male. The study's findings and limits: Specificity for antigen went undetermined in the expanded peripheral T cells.

The sequencing used CD4+ or CD8+ T cells sorted from blood, collected in a trial of the OX40 agonist ivuxolimab. The receptor was derived from an adult with an advanced solid tumor such as melanoma, head and neck, liver or kidney cancer. The J gene is TRBJ1-4, the V gene TRBV30; no firm D call. CDR3 in DNA: TGTGCCTGGAGTGTAGTCTGGTCGGCAACTAATGAAAAACTGTTTTTT. It yields the protein CAWSVVWSATNEKLFF.